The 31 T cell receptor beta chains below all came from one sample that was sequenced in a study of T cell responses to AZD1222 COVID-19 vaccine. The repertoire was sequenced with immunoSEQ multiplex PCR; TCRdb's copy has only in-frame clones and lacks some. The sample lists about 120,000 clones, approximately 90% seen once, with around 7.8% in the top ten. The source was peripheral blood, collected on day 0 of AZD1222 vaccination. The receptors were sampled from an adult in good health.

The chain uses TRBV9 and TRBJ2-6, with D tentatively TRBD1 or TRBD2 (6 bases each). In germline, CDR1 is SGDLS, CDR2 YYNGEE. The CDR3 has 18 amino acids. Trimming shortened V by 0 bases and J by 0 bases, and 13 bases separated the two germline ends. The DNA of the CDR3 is TGTGCCAGCAGCGTAGAGGGGGGCCCTCTCTCTGGGGCCAACGTCCTGACTTTC. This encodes CASSVEGGPLSGANVLTF.

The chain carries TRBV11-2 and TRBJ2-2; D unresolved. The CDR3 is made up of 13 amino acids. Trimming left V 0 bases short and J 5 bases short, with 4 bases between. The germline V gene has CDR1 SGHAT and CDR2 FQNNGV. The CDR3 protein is CASSLERTGELFF. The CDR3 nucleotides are TGTGCCAGCAGCTTAGAGCGGACCGGGGAGCTGTTTTTT.

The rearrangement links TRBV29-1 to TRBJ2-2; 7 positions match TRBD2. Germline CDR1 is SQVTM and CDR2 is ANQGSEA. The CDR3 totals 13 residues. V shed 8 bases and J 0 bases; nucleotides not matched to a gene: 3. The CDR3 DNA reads TGCAGCACGGGACTAACGAACACCGGGGAGCTGTTTTTT. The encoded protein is CSTGLTNTGELFF.

CDR3 loop: CASSQDPSTYNSPLHF. The CDR3 region has the DNA TGCGCCAGCAGCCAGGACCCGAGCACCTATAATTCACCCCTCCACTTT. The chain combines TRBV5-1 with TRBJ1-6; unclear D gene. The CDR3 totals 16 residues. CDR1 and CDR2 from the germline V gene are SGHRS and YFSETQ. The V end was cut by 4 bases, the J end by 2 bases, with 13 bases between.

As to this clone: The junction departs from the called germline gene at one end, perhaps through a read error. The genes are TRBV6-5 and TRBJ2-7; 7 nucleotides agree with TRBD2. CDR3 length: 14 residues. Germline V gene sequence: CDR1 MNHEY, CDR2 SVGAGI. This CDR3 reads CASKPGLTSHEQYF. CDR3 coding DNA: TGTGCCAGCAAACCGGGACTAACCTCCCACGAGCAGTACTTC.

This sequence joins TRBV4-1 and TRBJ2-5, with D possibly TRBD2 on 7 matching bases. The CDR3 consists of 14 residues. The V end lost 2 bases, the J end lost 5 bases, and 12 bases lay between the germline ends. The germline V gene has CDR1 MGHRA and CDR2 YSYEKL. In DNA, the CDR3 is TGCGCCAGCAGCCAATTCAGGGGAGGGGAGACCCAGTACTTC. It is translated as CASSQFRGGETQYF.

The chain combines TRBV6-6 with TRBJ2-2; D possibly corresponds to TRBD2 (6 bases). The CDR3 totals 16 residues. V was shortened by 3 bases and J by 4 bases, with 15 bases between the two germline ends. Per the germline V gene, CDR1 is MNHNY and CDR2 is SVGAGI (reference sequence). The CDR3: CASSYNRGAGTGELFF. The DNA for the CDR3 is TGTGCCAGCAGTTATAATCGGGGAGCGGGCACCGGGGAGCTGTTTTTT.

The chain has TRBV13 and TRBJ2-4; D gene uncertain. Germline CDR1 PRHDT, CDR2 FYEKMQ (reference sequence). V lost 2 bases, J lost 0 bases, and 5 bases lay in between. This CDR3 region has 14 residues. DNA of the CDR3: TGTGCCAGCAGCTTAATGATAGCCAAAAACATTCAGTACTTC. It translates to CASSLMIAKNIQYF.

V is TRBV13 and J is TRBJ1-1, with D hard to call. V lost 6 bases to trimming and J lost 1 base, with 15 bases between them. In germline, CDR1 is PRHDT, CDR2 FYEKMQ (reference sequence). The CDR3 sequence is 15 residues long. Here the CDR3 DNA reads TGTGCCAGCAGACTTAACACCCGGTCGAACACTGAAGCTTTCTTT. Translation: CASRLNTRSNTEAFF.

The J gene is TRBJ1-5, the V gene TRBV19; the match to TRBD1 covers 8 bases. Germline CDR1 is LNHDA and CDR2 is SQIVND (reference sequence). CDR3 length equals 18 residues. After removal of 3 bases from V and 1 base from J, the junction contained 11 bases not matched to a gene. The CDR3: CASSIESGGSRSNQPQHF. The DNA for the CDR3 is TGTGCCAGTAGTATCGAGTCAGGGGGCTCGAGGAGCAATCAGCCCCAGCATTTT.

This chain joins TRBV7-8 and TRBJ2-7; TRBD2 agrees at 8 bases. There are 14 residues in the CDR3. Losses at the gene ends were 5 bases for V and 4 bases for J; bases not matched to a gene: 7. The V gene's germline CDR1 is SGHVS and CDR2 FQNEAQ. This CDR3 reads CASSPGTSRYEQYF. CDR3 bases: TGTGCCAGCAGCCCCGGGACTAGTCGGTACGAGCAGTACTTC.

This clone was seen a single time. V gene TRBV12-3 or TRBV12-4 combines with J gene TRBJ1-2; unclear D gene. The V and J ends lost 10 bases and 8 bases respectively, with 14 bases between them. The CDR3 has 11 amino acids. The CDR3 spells CATGRRRGYTF. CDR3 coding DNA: TGTGCCACCGGACGTAGAAGGGGCTACACCTTC.

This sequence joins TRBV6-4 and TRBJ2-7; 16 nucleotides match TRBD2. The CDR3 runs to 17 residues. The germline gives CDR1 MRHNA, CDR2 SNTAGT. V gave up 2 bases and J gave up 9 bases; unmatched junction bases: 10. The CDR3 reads CASSDRGTSGRGIWQYF. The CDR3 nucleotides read TGTGCCAGCAGTGACCGCGGGACTAGCGGGAGGGGCATATGGCAGTACTTC.

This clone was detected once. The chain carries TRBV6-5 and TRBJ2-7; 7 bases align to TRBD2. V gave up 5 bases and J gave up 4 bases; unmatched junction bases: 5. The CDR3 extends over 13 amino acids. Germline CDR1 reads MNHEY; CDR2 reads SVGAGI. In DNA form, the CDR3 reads TGTGCCAGCAGTCTCTGGGGGGGATACGAGCAGTACTTC. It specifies CASSLWGGYEQYF.

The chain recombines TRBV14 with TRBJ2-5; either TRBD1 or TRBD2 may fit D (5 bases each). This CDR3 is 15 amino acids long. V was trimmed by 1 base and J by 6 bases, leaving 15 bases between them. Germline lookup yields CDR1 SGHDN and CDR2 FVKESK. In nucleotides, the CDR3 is TGTGCCAGCAGCCAAGTTCCCGGGCTGGGACAGACCCAGTACTTC. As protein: CASSQVPGLGQTQYF.

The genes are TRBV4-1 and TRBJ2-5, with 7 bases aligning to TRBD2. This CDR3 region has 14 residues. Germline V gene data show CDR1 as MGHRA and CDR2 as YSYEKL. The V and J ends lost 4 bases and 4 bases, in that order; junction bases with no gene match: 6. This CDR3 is CASSLGGGTETQYF. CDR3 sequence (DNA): TGCGCCAGCAGCCTCGGGGGAGGGACAGAGACCCAGTACTTC.

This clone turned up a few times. CDR3 sequence (DNA): TGTGCTAGTGGTACAGGGGACACTGAAGCTTTCTTT. Translating it yields CASGTGDTEAFF. The chain uses TRBV12-5 and TRBJ1-1; 7 bases are a match to TRBD1. Germline loops: CDR1 LGHNT, CDR2 FRNRAP. Trimming cost V 5 bases and J 3 bases; bases outside gene matches: 0. The CDR3 is 12 amino acids. Full variable domain (outside the CDR3, taken from reference TRBV12-5 and TRBJ1-1): DARVTQTPRHKVTEMGQEVTMRCQPILGHNTVFWYRQTMMQGLELLAYFRNRAPLDDSGMPKDRFSAEMPDATLATLKIQPSEPRDSAVYFCASGTGDTEAFFGQGTRLTVV.

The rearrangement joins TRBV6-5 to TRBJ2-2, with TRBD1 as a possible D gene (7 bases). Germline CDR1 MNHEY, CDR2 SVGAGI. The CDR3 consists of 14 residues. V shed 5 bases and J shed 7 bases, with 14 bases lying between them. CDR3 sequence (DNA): TGTGCCAGCAGTCTTACTCAGGGGGGCGGGGAGCTGTTTTTT. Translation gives CASSLTQGGGELFF.

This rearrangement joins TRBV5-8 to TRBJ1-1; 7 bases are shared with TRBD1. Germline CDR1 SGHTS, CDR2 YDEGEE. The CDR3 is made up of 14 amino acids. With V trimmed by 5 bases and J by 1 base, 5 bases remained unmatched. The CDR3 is CASRTQGWNTEAFF. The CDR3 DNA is TGTGCCAGCAGAACACAGGGGTGGAACACTGAAGCTTTCTTT.

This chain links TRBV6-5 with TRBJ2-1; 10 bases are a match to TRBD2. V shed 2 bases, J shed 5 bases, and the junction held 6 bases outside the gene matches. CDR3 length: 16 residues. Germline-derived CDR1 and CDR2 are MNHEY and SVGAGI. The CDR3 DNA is TGTGCCAGCAGTTACGGTAGCGGGAGGTCCCACAATGAGCAGTTCTTC. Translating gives CASSYGSGRSHNEQFF.

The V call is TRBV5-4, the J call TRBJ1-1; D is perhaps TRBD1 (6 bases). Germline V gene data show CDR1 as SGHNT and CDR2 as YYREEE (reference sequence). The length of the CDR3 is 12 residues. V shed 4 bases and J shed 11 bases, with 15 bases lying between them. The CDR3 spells CASSVLQGEAFF. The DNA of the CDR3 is TGTGCCAGCAGCGTGTTACAGGGTGAGGCTTTCTTT.

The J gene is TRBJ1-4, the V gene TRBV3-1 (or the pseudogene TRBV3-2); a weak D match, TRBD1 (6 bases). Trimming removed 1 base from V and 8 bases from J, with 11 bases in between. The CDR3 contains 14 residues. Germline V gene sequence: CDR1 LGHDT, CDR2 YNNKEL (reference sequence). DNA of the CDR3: TGTGCCAGCAGCCAAGGGGGGCGTAAGGAAAAACTGTTTTTT. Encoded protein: CASSQGGRKEKLFF.

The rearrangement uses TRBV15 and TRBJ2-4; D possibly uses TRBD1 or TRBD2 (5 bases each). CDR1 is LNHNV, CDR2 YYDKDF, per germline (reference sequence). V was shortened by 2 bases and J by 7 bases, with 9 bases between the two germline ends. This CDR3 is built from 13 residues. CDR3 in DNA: TGTGCCACCAGCAGACAGGGAGTGAACATTCAGTACTTC. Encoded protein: CATSRQGVNIQYF.

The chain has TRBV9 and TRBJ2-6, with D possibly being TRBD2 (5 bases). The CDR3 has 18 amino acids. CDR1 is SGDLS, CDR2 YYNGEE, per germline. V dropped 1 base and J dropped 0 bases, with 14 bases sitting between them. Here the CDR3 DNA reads TGTGCCAGCAGCGTACTCCTGTCGGGATCCTCTGGGGCCAACGTCCTGACTTTC. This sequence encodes CASSVLLSGSSGANVLTF.

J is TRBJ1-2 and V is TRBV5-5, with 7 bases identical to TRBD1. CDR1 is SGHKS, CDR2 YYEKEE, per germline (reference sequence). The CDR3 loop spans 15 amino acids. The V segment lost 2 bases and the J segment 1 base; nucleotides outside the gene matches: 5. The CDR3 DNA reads TGTGCCAGCAGCTTAGCGGGGGACAGTAACTATGGCTACACCTTC. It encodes CASSLAGDSNYGYTF.

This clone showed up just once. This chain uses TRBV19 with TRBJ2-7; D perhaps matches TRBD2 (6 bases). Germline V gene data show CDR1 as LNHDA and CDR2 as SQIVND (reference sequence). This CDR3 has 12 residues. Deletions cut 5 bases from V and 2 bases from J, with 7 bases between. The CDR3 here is CASSSGAYEQYF. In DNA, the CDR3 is TGTGCCAGTAGTTCGGGGGCCTACGAGCAGTACTTC.

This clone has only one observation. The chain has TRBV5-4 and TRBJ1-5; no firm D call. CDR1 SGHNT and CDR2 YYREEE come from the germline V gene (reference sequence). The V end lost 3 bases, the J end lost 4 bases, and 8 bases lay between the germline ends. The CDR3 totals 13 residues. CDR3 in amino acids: CASSSDGNQPQHF. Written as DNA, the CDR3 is TGTGCCAGCAGCTCGGACGGGAATCAGCCCCAGCATTTT.

CDR3 residues: CASSPLPATRINEQFF. The CDR3 DNA reads TGTGCCAGCAGCCCACTCCCCGCGACTAGGATAAATGAGCAGTTCTTC. J is TRBJ2-1 and V is TRBV7-8; a weak D match, TRBD2 (6 bases). CDR1 and CDR2 (germline): SGHVS, FQNEAQ. Trimming left V 5 bases short and J 7 bases short, with 21 bases between. This CDR3 has 16 residues.

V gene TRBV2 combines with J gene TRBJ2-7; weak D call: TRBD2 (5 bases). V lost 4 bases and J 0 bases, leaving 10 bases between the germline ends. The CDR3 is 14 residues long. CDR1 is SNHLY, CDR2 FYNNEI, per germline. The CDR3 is CASSGSVISYEQYF. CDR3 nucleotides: TGTGCCAGCAGTGGTAGCGTAATCTCCTACGAGCAGTACTTC.

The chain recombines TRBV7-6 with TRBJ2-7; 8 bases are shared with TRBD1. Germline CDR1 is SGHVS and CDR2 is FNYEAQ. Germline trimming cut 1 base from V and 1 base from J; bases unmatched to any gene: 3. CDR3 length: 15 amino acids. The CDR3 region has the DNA TGTGCCAGCAGCTTAGGAACAGGGGGATCCTACGAGCAGTACTTC. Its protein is CASSLGTGGSYEQYF.

The CDR3 DNA sequence: TGTGCCAGCATGTTCGGACAGAACACTGAAGCTTTCTTT. Translating gives CASMFGQNTEAFF. This chain links TRBV2 with TRBJ1-1, with D perhaps matching TRBD1 (5 bases). The V end lost 7 bases, the J end lost 1 base, and 10 bases lay between the germline ends. This CDR3 has 13 residues. Per germline, CDR1 SNHLY and CDR2 FYNNEI.